Listed here are 14 T cell receptor beta chains from one sample, sequenced in a study of Graves' ophthalmopathy and Graves' hyperthyroidism. Amplifying from RNA transcripts, the study obtained TCR beta CDR3 regions. First-round RT-PCR relied on HTBI primers, and a second-round multiplex PCR came next. TCRdb fed the multiplex PCR reads into MiXCR, producing one record per CDR3 protein. The sample contains about 620,000 distinct CDR3 sequences, about 20% of which appear only once. Sequenced: peripheral blood. The receptors stem from a woman aged 18-29 years with stable Graves' hyperthyroidism. Some clones in this sample may be carry-over from other donors' samples.

This clonotype was detected only a few times. The chain employs TRBV30 and TRBJ2-5, with D tentatively TRBD2 (6 bases). Germline V lookup: CDR1 GTSNPN, CDR2 SVGIG (reference sequence). This CDR3 spans 13 amino acids. Trimming took 1 base from V and 5 from J, leaving 11 bases between them. The CDR3 loop reads CAWSGVEGETQYF. For the CDR3, the DNA is TGTGCCTGGAGTGGAGTGGAGGGGGAGACCCAGTACTTC.

This clonotype was seen many times. The rearrangement joins TRBV20-1 to TRBJ2-5; no reliable D call. Germline CDR1 is DFQATT and CDR2 is SNEGSKA (reference sequence). The CDR3 has 16 residues. The V and J ends lost 1 base and 5 bases respectively, with 20 bases between them. This chain's CDR3 is CSARAPWAGRGETQYF. Here the CDR3 DNA reads TGCAGTGCTAGAGCCCCATGGGCCGGACGTGGGGAGACCCAGTACTTC.

This clonotype was seen repeatedly, ten times or more. V and J are TRBV12-3 or TRBV12-4 and TRBJ1-3; no firm D call. Trimming removed 6 bases from V and 0 bases from J, with 6 bases in between. The CDR3 length is 13 residues. The CDR3 nucleotides are TGTGCCAGCAGCCGGGCCTCTGGAAACACCATATATTTT. This encodes CASSRASGNTIYF.

This clonotype was counted a few times. The chain combines TRBV7-3 with TRBJ2-7; 10 nucleotides agree with TRBD2. Losses at the gene ends were 0 bases for V and 1 base for J; bases not matched to a gene: 0. The CDR3 covers 15 residues. The germline CDR1 and CDR2 sequences are SGHTA and FQGTGA. The CDR3: CASSLTSGRSYEQYF. CDR3 coding DNA: TGTGCCAGCAGCTTAACTAGCGGGAGGTCCTACGAGCAGTACTTC.

This clonotype occurred many times. This chain links TRBV6-2 or TRBV6-3 with TRBJ2-2; 8 nucleotides line up with TRBD1. The CDR3 totals 16 residues. V was pared by 6 bases and J by 0 bases, with 6 bases of the junction left unmatched. Germline V gives CDR1 MNHEY, CDR2 SVGEGT. The CDR3 spells CASRGTGITNTGELFF. In nucleotides, the CDR3 is TGTGCCAGCAGGGGGACAGGAATAACGAACACCGGGGAGCTGTTTTTT.

CDR3: CSARALREGEETQYF. DNA of the CDR3: TGCAGTGCTAGAGCTCTGCGAGAGGGGGAAGAGACCCAGTACTTC. The gene calls are TRBV20-1 and TRBJ2-7; TRBD1 is a possible D gene (6 bases). Judging by the DNA end, TRBJ2-5 fits better; the J call may be wrong. The CDR3 extends over 15 amino acids. Germline assignment: CDR1 DFQATT and CDR2 SNEGSKA (reference sequence).

This clonotype showed up many times. This sequence joins TRBV3-1 and TRBJ1-2; D remains ambiguous. Trimming shortened V by 4 bases and J by 2 bases, and 8 bases separated the two germline ends. Germline CDR1 LGHDT, CDR2 YNNKEL (reference sequence). The CDR3 spans 13 residues. In nucleotides, the CDR3 is TGTGCCAGCAGCCCGCGCGGGAACTATGGCTACACCTTC. Protein product: CASSPRGNYGYTF.

This clonotype was picked up many times. This chain uses TRBV12-3 or TRBV12-4 with TRBJ2-7; D possibly corresponds to TRBD2 (5 bases). This CDR3 is 14 amino acids long. V was trimmed by 6 bases and J by 5 bases, leaving 17 bases between them. DNA of the CDR3: TGTGCCAGCAGCTGGACCGGGATTACCAACGAGCAGTACTTC. This sequence encodes CASSWTGITNEQYF.

This clonotype was recorded at least ten times. This rearrangement joins TRBV5-1 to TRBJ2-7; D is unresolved. Looked up from germline, CDR1 is SGHRS and CDR2 is YFSETQ. V dropped 4 bases and J dropped 3 bases, with 8 bases sitting between them. The CDR3 sequence is 12 residues long. CDR3 sequence reads: CASSNPDYEQYF. The CDR3 DNA reads TGCGCCAGCAGCAACCCCGACTACGAGCAGTACTTC.

This chain connects TRBV29-1 to TRBJ1-5; D is undetermined. Germline V gene data show CDR1 as SQVTM and CDR2 as ANQGSEA. The germline V and J ends were trimmed by 5 bases and 11 bases, with 16 bases remaining between them. This CDR3 is built from 12 residues. CDR3 in amino acids: CSVWGKGESQHF. The CDR3 DNA is TGCAGCGTTTGGGGAAAAGGTGAGTCCCAGCATTTT.

This clonotype was recorded many times. V usage is TRBV30 and J usage is TRBJ2-5, with D possibly being TRBD2 (6 bases). This CDR3 contains 12 residues. CDR1 and CDR2 from the germline V gene are GTSNPN and SVGIG (reference sequence). Trimming took 3 bases from V and 5 from J, leaving 10 bases between them. DNA of the CDR3: TGTGCCTGGAGCTTGGGAGGCGAGACCCAGTACTTC. Residues: CAWSLGGETQYF. The entire variable domain, with the rest obtained from reference TRBV30 and TRBJ2-5, is as follows: SQTIHQWPATLVQPVGSPLSLECTVEGTSNPNLYWYRQAAGRGLQLLFYSVGIGQISSEVPQNLSASRPQDRQFILSSKKLLLSDSGFYLCAWSLGGETQYFGPGTRLLVL.

This clonotype was seen repeatedly, ten times or more. V usage is TRBV6-1 and J usage is TRBJ1-2; no clear D gene. The CDR3 has 15 amino acids. The germline V gene encodes CDR1 MNHNS and CDR2 SASEGT. The V end lost 4 bases, the J end lost 1 base, and 13 bases lay between the germline ends. The CDR3 DNA reads as TGTGCCAGCAGTGTGGCGGTCGGGTTTAACTATGGCTACACCTTC. Protein sequence: CASSVAVGFNYGYTF.

This clonotype was recorded at least ten times. The CDR3 reads CASSGGGGGQPQHF. CDR3 DNA sequence: TGTGCCAGCAGTGGGGGAGGGGGAGGTCAGCCCCAGCATTTT. The V and J genes are TRBV6-1 and TRBJ1-5; D possibly corresponds to TRBD1 (6 bases). Germline CDR1 and CDR2: MNHNS and SASEGT. CDR3 length: 14 amino acids. Between the trimmed V and J ends, which lost 4 bases and 6 bases, there was a span of 13 bases.

At least ten counts were recorded for this clonotype. The V call is TRBV5-1, the J call TRBJ2-7, with 9 bases aligning to TRBD1. This CDR3 is 15 amino acids long. The germline CDR1 and CDR2 sequences are SGHRS and YFSETQ. After removal of 4 bases from V and 3 bases from J, the junction contained 8 bases not matched to a gene. As DNA, the CDR3 is TGCGCCAGCAGCCCGACGGGACAGGGATACTACGAGCAGTACTTC. This translates into CASSPTGQGYYEQYF. The variable domain in full, with the rest retrieved from reference TRBV5-1 and TRBJ2-7, is KAGVTQTPRYLIKTRGQQVTLSCSPISGHRSVSWYQQTPGQGLQFLFEYFSETQRNKGNFPGRFSGRQFSNSRSEMNVSTLELGDSALYLCASSPTGQGYYEQYFGPGTRLTVT.